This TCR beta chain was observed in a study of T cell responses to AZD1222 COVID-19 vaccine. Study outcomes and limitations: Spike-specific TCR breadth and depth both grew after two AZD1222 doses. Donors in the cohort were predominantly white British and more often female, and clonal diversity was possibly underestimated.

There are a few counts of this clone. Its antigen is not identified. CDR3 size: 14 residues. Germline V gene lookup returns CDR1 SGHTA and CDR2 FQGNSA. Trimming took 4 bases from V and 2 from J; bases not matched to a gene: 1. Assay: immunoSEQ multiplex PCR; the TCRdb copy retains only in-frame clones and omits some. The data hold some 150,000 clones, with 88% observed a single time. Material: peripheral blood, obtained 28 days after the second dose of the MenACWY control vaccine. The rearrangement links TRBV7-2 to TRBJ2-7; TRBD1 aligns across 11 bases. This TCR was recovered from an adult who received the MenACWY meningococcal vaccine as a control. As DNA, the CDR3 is TGTGCCAGCAGCTGGACAGGGGGCCCCTACGAGCAGTACTTC. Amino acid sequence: CASSWTGGPYEQYF. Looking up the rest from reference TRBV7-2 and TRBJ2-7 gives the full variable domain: GAGVSQSPSNKVTEKGKDVELRCDPISGHTALYWYRQSLGQGLEFLIYFQGNSAPDKSGLPSDRFSAERTGGSVSTLTIQRTQQEDSAVYLCASSWTGGPYEQYFGPGTRLTVT.